The 6 T cell receptor beta chains in this list originate from one sample, sequenced in a study of blood T cells in healthy people across ages. Using a J-beta primer mix together with a sample-barcoded 5' primer, a second PCR was run for roughly 7 to 11 cycles. TCRdb analysed the 5' RACE reads with MiXCR anew, one entry per CDR3 protein. In the table there are about 1,400,000 distinct CDR3 sequences, approximately 60% of which are singletons. Sample: blood. All receptors derive from a young man in good health.

This clonotype was observed once. V and J are TRBV12-3 or TRBV12-4 and TRBJ2-1; D ambiguous. The CDR3 is made up of 20 amino acids. The V gene lost 3 bases and the J gene lost 1 base, with 25 bases spanning the gap. The CDR3 coding sequence is TGTGCCAGCAGTTTGATACCTCCATACCGGGCAGGAATATCCTACAATGAGCAGTTCTTC. It is translated as CASSLIPPYRAGISYNEQFF.

The CDR3 DNA reads as TGCGCCAGCAGCTTGTATACCGGGAGTAGTGAGCAGTTCTTC. Its protein is CASSLYTGSSEQFF. The genes are TRBV5-1 and TRBJ2-1, with D possibly TRBD2 on 6 matching bases. Germline values: CDR1 SGHRS, CDR2 YFSETQ. This CDR3 is 14 amino acids long. Trimming cost V 1 base and J 9 bases, with 14 bases left between them.

This clonotype was observed a handful of times. V usage is TRBV4-1 and J usage is TRBJ1-2; D possibly corresponds to TRBD1 (6 bases). Germline values: CDR1 MGHRA, CDR2 YSYEKL. The CDR3 runs to 16 residues. V was pared by 0 bases and J by 3 bases, with 14 bases between. DNA of the CDR3: TGCGCCAGCAGCCAAGAGGGGGCAGGGGAACACTATGGCTACACCTTC. Its translation: CASSQEGAGEHYGYTF.

V and J are TRBV6-5 and TRBJ2-1; 7 bases are a match to TRBD1. Trimming cost V 8 bases and J 6 bases; bases outside gene matches: 4. From germline, CDR1 is MNHEY and CDR2 SVGAGI. The CDR3 spans 12 residues. The CDR3 coding sequence is TGTGCCAGCCAACAGGGGCTCAATGAGCAGTTCTTC. This encodes CASQQGLNEQFF.

The chain has TRBV28 and TRBJ2-1, with D possibly TRBD1 on 6 matching bases. Trimming took 3 bases from V and 6 from J, leaving 9 bases between them. The CDR3 has 13 amino acids. The germline CDR1 and CDR2 sequences are MDHEN and SYDVKM. CDR3 protein: CASSFGTFNEQFF. Here the CDR3 DNA reads TGTGCCAGCAGTTTCGGGACATTCAATGAGCAGTTCTTC.

This chain connects TRBV5-1 to TRBJ1-1, with TRBD1 as a possible D gene (6 bases). The germline CDR1 and CDR2 sequences are SGHRS and YFSETQ. The CDR3 sequence is 13 residues long. Deletions cut 4 bases from V and 4 bases from J, with 11 bases between. Written as DNA, the CDR3 is TGCGCCAGCAGCCATACAGGGATCACTGAAGCTTTCTTT. This translates into CASSHTGITEAFF.